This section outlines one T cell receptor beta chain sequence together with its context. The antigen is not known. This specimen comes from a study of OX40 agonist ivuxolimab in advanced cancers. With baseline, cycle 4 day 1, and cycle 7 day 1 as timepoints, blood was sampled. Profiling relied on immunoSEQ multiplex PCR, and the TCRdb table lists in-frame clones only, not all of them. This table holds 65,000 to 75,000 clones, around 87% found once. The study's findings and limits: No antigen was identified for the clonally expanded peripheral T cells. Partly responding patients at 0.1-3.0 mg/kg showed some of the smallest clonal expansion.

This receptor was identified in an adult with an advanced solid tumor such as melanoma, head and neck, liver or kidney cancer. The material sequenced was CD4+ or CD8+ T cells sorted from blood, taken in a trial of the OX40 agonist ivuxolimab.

Written as DNA, the CDR3 is TGTGCCAGTAACGGACTAGCGGGAGGGGAAGAGACCCAGTACTTC. Residues: CASNGLAGGEETQYF. The chain is built from TRBV19 and TRBJ2-5, with 15 positions matching TRBD2. This CDR3 has 15 residues. Germline lookup yields CDR1 LNHDA and CDR2 SQIVND (reference sequence). V shed 7 bases, J shed 3 bases, and the junction held 3 bases outside the gene matches.